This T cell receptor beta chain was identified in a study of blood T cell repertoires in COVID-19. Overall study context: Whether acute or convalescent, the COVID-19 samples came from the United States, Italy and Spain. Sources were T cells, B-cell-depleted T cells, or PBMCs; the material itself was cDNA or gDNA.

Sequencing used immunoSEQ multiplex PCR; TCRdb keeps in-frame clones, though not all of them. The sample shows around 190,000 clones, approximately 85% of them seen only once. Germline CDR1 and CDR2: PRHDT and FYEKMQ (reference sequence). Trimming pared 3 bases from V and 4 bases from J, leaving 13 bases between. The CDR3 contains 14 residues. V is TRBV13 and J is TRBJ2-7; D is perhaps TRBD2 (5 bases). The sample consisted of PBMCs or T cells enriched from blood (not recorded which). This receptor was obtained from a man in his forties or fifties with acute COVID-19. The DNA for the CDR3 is TGTGCCAGCAGCTTTAGAGGGCGTCTTTACGAGCAGTACTTC. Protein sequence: CASSFRGRLYEQYF.